This T cell receptor (beta chain) was obtained from a study of identical twins. Using its own MiXCR run on the 5' RACE reads, TCRdb lists one record per CDR3 protein. The data hold approximately 500,000 distinct CDR3 sequences, with less than 25% observed a single time. In its sample, this clonotype was seen a few times. Its target is not known. CDR3 length: 11 amino acids. Germline V gene data show CDR1 as SGHAT and CDR2 as FQDESV (reference sequence). The ends were cut back, 9 bases at V and 7 bases at J, with 12 bases in the middle. Notes on the study in general: Out-of-frame beta chain sequences displayed weaker excess sharing between twins.

A further study also used this sample, focusing on T cells expressing NK-cell markers. That study adds: Sorted CD3+CD56-NKG2C+, CD3+CD56+NKG2C+ and CD3+CD56+NKG2C- T cells supplied the TCR beta repertoires. These clonotypes, the leaders elsewhere, also led the CD3+CD56-NKG2C+ fraction in a handful of donors.

Source material: CD4+ T cells sorted from blood. This receptor was taken from a young woman in good health. V and J are TRBV11-1 and TRBJ1-1; tentatively, D is TRBD1 (5 bases). The CDR3 reads CASFVDNEAFF. CDR3 nucleotides: TGTGCCAGTTTCGTGGACAATGAAGCTTTCTTT.